Detailed here is one T cell receptor beta chain. Its binding antigen is unknown. Per-base quality was not reported, and no clone a single base away is much larger than it. Other nucleotide sequences from this sample produce the same CDR3. Donors formed part of the validation cohort, which comprised fewer than 150 subjects and was distinct from the first cohort of roughly 600 subjects. The data belong to a study of cytomegalovirus exposure and HLA in healthy donors (dated by TCRdb to 2016 to 2017). A note on the overall study: The roughly 670 repertoires of the first cohort and the approximately 110 validation repertoires were produced on the same platform, according to a later analysis. The study aimed to test whether signatures of past pathogen exposure could be identified by cataloging public T cell receptors. Besides the first cohort of some 670 subjects, a separate validation cohort made up of 95 to 150 different subjects was used. High-throughput TCR immunosequencing, statistical association of individual TCRs with disease status, and machine learning were combined to predict cytomegalovirus infection status. The paper's findings and limits, for the study overall: In a later analysis, TCRs clustered in the first cohort were found to also tend to co-occur in the roughly 120 validation repertoires, with approximately 93% of cluster scores above 0. The validation cohort had no HLA typing available for a later analysis, so co-occurrence within that cohort was assessed over all 120 repertoires. A few of the identified cytomegalovirus-associated TCR beta chains were confirmed in vitro to be specific for cytomegalovirus antigens. In the study, 150 to 200 TCR beta chains were listed as associated with cytomegalovirus. Most TCR sequences were observed very rarely across donors, whereas some public TCRs were present in many individuals. The authors suggested that the approach could potentially be extended to other disease states and immunological phenotypes. In both the original and validation cohorts, the classifier was reported to diagnose cytomegalovirus status with high specificity and sensitivity.

Libraries were made using the immunoSEQ multiplex PCR assay. Per the original workflow: To diagnose cytomegalovirus status from the catalog of TCR beta chain sequences, a statistical classification framework was built. Sourced from immuneACCESS, this table was stored by TCRdb with only in-frame sequences that have V and J called. A share of the clones is absent; for the studies checked, an unresolved V gene accounts for under half, and the remainder has no known explanation. V, J and clone size are those of that table, while D and trimming were read from the DNA. The sample includes 250,000 to 350,000 clones, with more than 80% observed a single time. The ten biggest clones cover 0.7% to 0.85% of the sample. The trim is 0 bases for V and 1 base for J, with a gap of 7 bases between the germline ends. CDR1 and CDR2 were assigned from the germline V gene as SGHRS and YFSETQ. Spanning cysteine to phenylalanine, the CDR3 consists of 14 amino acids. This entry keeps only the CDR3 DNA: 42 bases, framed from base 1.

In this chain, TRBV5-1 is recombined with TRBJ2-5; the D gene lacks a confident call. The origin of this receptor is a woman aged 18-29 years in good health and CMV-seronegative. The sequencing input was PBMCs. The nucleotide sequence reads TGCGCCAGCAGCTTGGCCGCAGGCCAAGAGACCCAGTACTTC. This sequence encodes CASSLAAGQETQYF.